Listed below are T cell receptor beta chains from one sample, sequenced in a study of blood T cell repertoires in COVID-19. Clones were sequenced by immunoSEQ multiplex PCR, and TCRdb holds only the in-frame ones, with some missing. The sample lists 260,000 or so clones, 84% occurring once. The sequenced material came from peripheral blood. These receptors were taken from a human donor in a cohort sampled during active COVID-19. Each CDR3 is given with its conserved first and last residue. The order of the fields is V gene, J gene, CDR3 protein.

V gene: TRBV27
J gene: TRBJ1-5
CDR3 protein: CASRGDRGRNQPQHF

V gene: TRBV3-1/TRBV3-2
J gene: TRBJ1-6
CDR3 protein: CASSQEGRGYSPLHF

V gene: TRBV5-1
J gene: TRBJ2-1
CDR3 protein: CASSLVPSGNNEQFF

V gene: TRBV2
J gene: TRBJ1-1
CDR3 protein: CASSRVMNTEAFF

V gene: TRBV6-5
J gene: TRBJ1-4
CDR3 protein: CASSYRSENEKLFF

V gene: TRBV18
J gene: TRBJ2-7
CDR3 protein: CASSPGGQGGNEQYF

V gene: TRBV29-1
J gene: TRBJ2-1
CDR3 protein: CSVQRGVGYNEQFF

V gene: TRBV7-8
J gene: TRBJ2-1
CDR3 protein: CASSSGLASSYNEQFF

V gene: TRBV7-2
J gene: TRBJ2-6
CDR3 protein: CASSKKAGRGANVLTF

V gene: TRBV5-1
J gene: TRBJ2-7
CDR3 protein: CASRPEGSGRFAYEQYF

V gene: TRBV28
J gene: TRBJ1-4
CDR3 protein: CASKDRDEKLFF

V gene: TRBV19
J gene: TRBJ1-1
CDR3 protein: CASIPRARGTEAFF

V gene: TRBV3-1/TRBV3-2
J gene: TRBJ2-3
CDR3 protein: CASSQESGLAGVDTQYF

V gene: TRBV6-4
J gene: TRBJ2-1
CDR3 protein: CASGRDSNNEQFF

V gene: TRBV6-5
J gene: TRBJ2-1
CDR3 protein: CASSSPSVAGSYLKFF

V gene: TRBV9
J gene: TRBJ2-4
CDR3 protein: CASSGGHGGVGAKNIQYF

V gene: TRBV11-2
J gene: TRBJ2-3
CDR3 protein: CASRAGTGLGPTDTQYF